This T cell receptor beta chain was sequenced during a study of vaccination and CD4 T cells after COVID-19 (dated by TCRdb to between 2021 and 2022). Background on the whole study: SARS-CoV-2 positivity had been established in the convalescent patients by nasal swab PCR, and mild disease was recorded in about 9 of these patients and severe disease in one. Post-COVID blood samples from convalescent patients were collected a median of about 100 days after diagnosis, with a range of 35 to 161 days. Control cultures received a CEFX viral epitope pool as the positive control, an HIV-1 Nef peptide pool as the negative control, or no peptide. Two doses of either the Pfizer-BioNTech BNT162b2 vaccine (n=8) or the Moderna mRNA-1273 vaccine (n=2) were administered to participants. In under twelve COVID-19 convalescent patients and several infection-naive healthy vaccine recipients, researchers compared the spike-specific CD4+ TCR repertoire from before mRNA vaccination with the repertoire from after. The convalescent cohort comprised six males and four females, including two Hispanic individuals, seven Caucasians, two Asians and one multiracial person. Post-vaccine blood samples were obtained a median of approximately 74 days after the second vaccine dose, with a range of about 12 to 241 days. Culture stimuli were overlapping spike peptide pools from SARS-CoV-2 and from the common cold coronaviruses HCoV-NL63, HCoV-OC43 and HCoV-229E. Results the study describes overall, beyond this receptor: The median number of SARS-CoV-2-reactive clonotypes rose from about 19 after infection to some 37 after vaccination, but the change was not significant. Of the vaccine-specific clones found in convalescent patients, nearly all (304 of 307) were mono-reactive for SARS-CoV-2 spike instead of being cross-reactive with common cold coronaviruses. In convalescent patients, a median approximately 83% of post-vaccine SARS-CoV-2-reactive clones were detected only after vaccination, and vaccine-specific priming was suggested by this finding. Relatively few convalescent patients were included in the study, and early timepoints after natural infection were not analyzed.

A note on this clonotype: Its specific antigen is unknown. Base qualities are not recorded, but no much larger clone differs from it by a single base.

V lost 0 bases and J lost 1 base, and the count of bases not matched to a germline gene is 6. The CDR3 contains 16 residues, cysteine and phenylalanine counted. Of the read, only the CDR3 DNA is kept; its 48 bases are in frame from base 1. In the germline V gene (reference sequence), CDR1 corresponds to DFQATT and CDR2 to SNEGSKA. The library was produced with PCR. TCR sequencing of DNA from cultured CD4+ T cells used the Oncomine TCR Beta short-read assay at the Johns Hopkins FTIC core. Genomic DNA was extracted from the cultured CD4+ T cells with the QIAamp micro DNA kit. Oncomine TCR Beta libraries from cultured CD4+ T cells were pooled using unique dual indexes and sequenced on an Illumina iSeq 100. The authors' analysis ran thus. Non-productive sequences were removed, and CDR3s not starting with C, not ending with F or W, or shorter than 7 amino acids were discarded. Antigen-specific clonotypes were identified with the MANAFEST web application by comparing peptide-stimulated wells with reference and other culture wells. To be called positive, a clone needed an FDR below 0.05, an odds ratio above 5, and a productive frequency above 0.1% in at least two of three replicate wells. Clonotypes that were significantly expanded in both SARS-CoV-2 spike wells and at least one common cold coronavirus spike condition were defined as cross-reactive. Similarity between CDR3 sequences was evaluated in R version 3.6.1 using Levenshtein distances (stringdist) and unrooted phylogenetic trees (ape). Starting from the raw public reads, TCRdb applied fastp trimming at Q25, assembled clones with MiXCR and retained in-frame beta chains. Every entry covers one CDR3 protein and lists the most common genes and DNA from its rows. The V and J calls were determined by TCRdb, not by the authors. Within this sample are several thousand distinct CDR3 sequences, with about 67% of them counted one time only. The top ten clonotypes cover 30% to 40% of the sample.

Per the publication, the treatment or condition label means: approximately 11-day PBMC culture with coronavirus spike peptide pools or control peptides (ViraFEST assay). The ViraFEST assay, used in the study, expanded antigen-specific T cells with peptide pools and then identified the expanded clonotypes through TCR sequencing. The positive SARS-CoV-2 PCR tests of the convalescent patients were dated from March to December 2020, before the Alpha, Beta and Delta variants emerged in the United States. Under 2.5 million PBMCs per well were cultured in IMDM with roughly 5% human AB serum and roughly 10 IU/ml IL-2, plus 10 ug/ml peptide pools. On days 3 and 7, half of the culture medium was replaced with fresh IL-2-containing medium. Once the cells had been in culture for about 10 days, the EasySep CD4+ T cell isolation kit was used to isolate CD4+ T cells by negative selection. Ficoll-Paque Plus gradient centrifugation was used to isolate PBMCs from whole blood, and the isolated PBMCs were then either used fresh or cryopreserved at -140C. In general, triplicate wells were set up for every culture condition.

The chain links TRBV20-1 with TRBJ1-5, with 7 bases in between that match TRBD1. Sequenced material: CD4+ T cells from blood, cultured in vitro. This TCR came from a human donor who had recovered from COVID-19. The nucleotide sequence reads TGCAGTGCTAGAGAAAGGGGGCGAACGAGCAATCAGCCCCAGCATTTT. This encodes CSARERGRTSNQPQHF.